This T cell receptor beta chain was identified during a study of cytomegalovirus exposure and HLA in healthy donors. Regarding the study as a whole: In an earlier analysis, about 87% or about 30%: the productive usage of most TCR beta V segments.

Concerning this clone: Its specificity is unknown.

Trimming removed 7 bases at V and 1 base at J, with 12 bases between. The CDR3 loop spans 13 amino acids. Germline values: CDR1 SGHRS, CDR2 YFSETQ. Both 60 Vbeta primers and 13 Jbeta primers went into the PCR. This table comes from immunoSEQ multiplex PCR, and its TCRdb copy is limited to in-frame clones, with some not included. The sample has about 150,000 clones, about 83% seen once. The V gene is TRBV5-1, the J gene TRBJ2-7, with D possibly matching TRBD2 (5 bases). This sequence originates from a woman in her thirties or forties in good health and CMV-seronegative. Sequencing used PBMCs. The CDR3: CASGPGDSYEQYF. CDR3 in DNA: TGCGCCAGCGGCCCCGGGGATTCCTACGAGCAGTACTTC.